These T cell receptor beta chains were read from a single sample in a study of cytomegalovirus exposure and HLA in healthy donors. Generated by immunoSEQ multiplex PCR, the TCRdb table keeps only in-frame clones and is missing some. This sample has around 180,000 clones, with 70% to 80% found just once. The material sequenced was PBMCs. All receptors derive from a man in his sixties in good health and CMV-seronegative. CDR3s leave out the opening cysteine and the closing phenylalanine or tryptophan. Fields, in order: V gene, CDR3 protein.

TRBV5-4	ASSRGATASTDTQY
TRBV4-1	ASSQDRNRDYEQY
TRBV5-1	ASSLGQIQETQY
TRBV15	ATSRDSGGAADTQY
TRBV6-4	ASSVAGGSYNEQF
TRBV18	ASSSRSGGQGQETQY
TRBV6-1	ASSRLMEGAEAF
TRBV5-1	ASSRGTGQAHQETQY
TRBV5-8	ASSFRDRVQN
TRBV4-1	ASSQEEWLAGTDTQY
TRBV9	ASSVVPSGGGRNTIY
TRBV6-1	ASSEATGGYGNQPQH
TRBV7-9	ASSFRKGGTNEQF
TRBV29-1	SVDAGYT
TRBV30	AWSWDSPNTEAF
TRBV7-9	ASSHGTGLLTEAF
TRBV30	AWIPYGTANTEAF
TRBV9	ASSTTGVYGYT
TRBV6-5	ASSSTDRAGEKLF
TRBV10-3	AISRDSNSEAF
TRBV27	ASSLTRTGNSPLH
TRBV18	ASSRWTALNTEAF
TRBV4-1	ASSQAWGGREAARWPTGELF
TRBV5-4	ASRSGTGASYEQY
TRBV4-2	ASSLARSEQY
TRBV5-1	ASSLGGNGNQPQH
TRBV9	ASSVASRGGTGELF
TRBV7-2	ASSTGYGYT
TRBV5-1	ASSWQGANTEAF
TRBV10-3	AISQRGGETQY
TRBV5-8	ASSPGTGGFQPQH
TRBV13	ASRKGGTPHEQY
TRBV4-1	ASSLGTTGYNEQL
TRBV6-1	ASRKGTSEIYEQY
TRBV13	ASSLKQGANTGELF
TRBV2	ASSDDGGTQY
TRBV6-6	ASSAQGSNQPQN
TRBV5-1	ASSLGTTMNTEAF
TRBV6-5	AGSYSTGTAYEQY
TRBV29-1	SVGVSYYGYP
TRBV6-6	ASRESYGYT
TRBV4-3	ASSPGDGQETQY
TRBV7-9	ASSTHTQKVSYEQY
TRBV4-2	ASSQVGSEQF
TRBV25-1	ASSLAGHYNEQF
TRBV18	ASSLGQGASYEQY
TRBV28	ASSQELGTGGELF
TRBV6-1	ASSEDRLDTQY
TRBV6-1	ASSGNSGGNNEQF
TRBV11-2	ASSLTGGGFGAGELF
TRBV5-1	ASSLGTGKETQY
TRBV5-4	ASSPTGRVDGYT
TRBV6-5	ASSPSSYEQY
TRBV2	ASSWTSGGVGEQF
TRBV6-5	ASSYPGGHGYT
TRBV10-2	ASSAPSGGLSSYNEQF
TRBV6-5	ASRGRGRVYEQY